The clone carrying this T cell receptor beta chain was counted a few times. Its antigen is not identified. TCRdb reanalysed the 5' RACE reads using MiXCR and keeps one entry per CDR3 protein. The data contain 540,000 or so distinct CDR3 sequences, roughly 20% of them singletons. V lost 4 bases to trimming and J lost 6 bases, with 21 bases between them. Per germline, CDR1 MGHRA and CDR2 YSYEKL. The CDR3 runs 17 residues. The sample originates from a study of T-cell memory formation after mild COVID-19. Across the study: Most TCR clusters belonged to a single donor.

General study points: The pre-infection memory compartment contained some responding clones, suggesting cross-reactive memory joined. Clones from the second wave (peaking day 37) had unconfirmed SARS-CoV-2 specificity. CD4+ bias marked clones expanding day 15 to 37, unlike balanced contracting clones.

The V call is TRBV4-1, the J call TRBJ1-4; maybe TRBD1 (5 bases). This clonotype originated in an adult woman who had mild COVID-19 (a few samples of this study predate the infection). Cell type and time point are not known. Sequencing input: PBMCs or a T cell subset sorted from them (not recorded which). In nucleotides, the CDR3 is TGCGCCAGCAGCCTAAAAGGGACCTATCCCTCCTATGAAAAACTGTTTTTT. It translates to CASSLKGTYPSYEKLFF.